This T cell receptor (beta chain) comes out of a study of cytomegalovirus exposure and HLA in healthy donors. The CDR3 is made up of 13 amino acids. Per the germline V gene, CDR1 is SQVTM and CDR2 is ANQGSEA. V lost 3 bases to trimming and J lost 3 bases, with 12 bases between them. Clones were sequenced by immunoSEQ multiplex PCR, and TCRdb holds only the in-frame ones, with some missing. The sample comprises more than 250,000 clones, about 90% of which are singletons, and approximately 1.2% rests with the top ten. Details on this clone: Its antigen is unknown.

Whole-study findings and limits: A few chains tied to CMV proved CMV antigen-specific in vitro.

Sequencing was done on a sample of PBMCs. V is TRBV29-1 and J is TRBJ2-7, with D hard to call. The TCR sequence derives from a woman in her 30s in good health and CMV-seropositive. In DNA form, the CDR3 reads TGCAGCGTTGACTTAGCAAACGGCTACGAGCAGTACTTC. This sequence encodes CSVDLANGYEQYF.